This T cell receptor (beta chain) was observed in a study of cytomegalovirus exposure and HLA in healthy donors. Details on this clone: As yet, its antigen is unknown.

The CDR3 is 17 residues long. Germline V gene data show CDR1 as SGDLS and CDR2 as YYNGEE. V shed 4 bases and J 3 bases; nucleotides not matched to a gene: 12. Primers included in the PCR were 60 Vbeta and 13 Jbeta primers. Authors' data handling: Later analysis identified tens of millions of unique TCR beta chains, roughly 11 million shared. Using immunoSEQ multiplex PCR, the repertoire was profiled, and TCRdb retains in-frame clones only, with some absent. That table supplies the V and J calls and clone size; D and trimming were determined from the DNA. This repertoire shows approximately 170,000 clones, approximately 77% found once; its top ten account for roughly 7%. Overall study results and limits: A later analysis linked a missense variant in DCLRE1C to the trimming of TCR beta V and J genes. Links to common viral pathogens appeared, in a later analysis, for several of the most significant clusters. Presence/absence analyses assumed roughly uniform sequencing depth across donors, which may not hold.

This receptor was identified in a male donor in good health and CMV-seropositive. The V call is TRBV9, the J call TRBJ1-1; 10 bases fit TRBD1. Sequencing was performed on PBMCs. CDR3 coding DNA: TGTGCCAGCAGCCCGTGGGGGGACAGGGGTGTGGACACTGAAGCTTTCTTT. Its translation: CASSPWGDRGVDTEAFF.